This passage covers 27 T cell receptor beta chains from one sample sequenced in a study of shared T cell receptors in the human thymus. Clones were sequenced by immunoSEQ multiplex PCR, and TCRdb holds only the in-frame ones, with some missing. The sample has some 720,000 clones; approximately 90% are singletons. These data are also associated with another study on human thymus T cells.

The sequenced sample consisted of thymocytes. The receptors originated from a boy under two years old with a congenital heart defect.

The CDR3 protein is CASSRVAGGAGNTIYF. The CDR3 DNA reads TGTGCCAGCAGCCGGGTGGCAGGGGGCGCCGGAAACACCATATATTTT. The chain joins TRBV11-2 to TRBJ1-3, with TRBD1 matching over 8 bases. J was trimmed by 4 bases and V by 5 bases; bases with no gene match: 10. CDR3 length: 16 amino acids. Per germline, CDR1 SGHAT and CDR2 FQNNGV. The full variable domain, with the rest looked up from reference TRBV11-2 and TRBJ1-3, is EAGVAQSPRYKIIEKRQSVAFWCNPISGHATLYWYQQILGQGPKLLIQFQNNGVVDDSQLPKDRFSAERLKGVDSTLKIQPAKLEDSAVYLCASSRVAGGAGNTIYFGEGSWLTVV.

The chain is built from TRBV27 and TRBJ1-2, with D perhaps TRBD1 (5 bases). This CDR3 spans 12 amino acids. Trimming took 5 bases from V and 8 from J, leaving 12 bases between them. From germline, CDR1 is MNHEY and CDR2 SMNVEV (reference sequence). CDR3 bases: TGTGCCAGCAGTGCCAGGGAAGGGGGCTACACCTTC. This sequence encodes CASSAREGGYTF.

The chain carries TRBV12-5 and TRBJ2-5, with a weak D call TRBD2 (6 bases). The CDR3 covers 16 residues. CDR1 is LGHNT and CDR2 is FRNRAP in the germline V gene. V was cut by 7 bases and J by 5 bases, with 23 bases left in between. CDR3 residues: CASAGSGGPKSETQYF. In DNA form, the CDR3 reads TGTGCTAGTGCCGGGAGTGGAGGCCCCAAATCGGAGACCCAGTACTTC.

The rearrangement links TRBV4-3 to TRBJ2-5; D gene unclear. The V end lost 3 bases, the J end lost 2 bases, and 19 bases lay between the germline ends. This CDR3 has 17 amino acids. Germline V gene sequence: CDR1 LGHNA, CDR2 YSLEER. The CDR3 nucleotides are TGCGCCAGCAGCCACTCCTACCGCTGGCGGAGACAAGAGACCCAGTACTTC. Its protein product is CASSHSYRWRRQETQYF.

This clone was observed once. This CDR3 is CASSRRRQGVVDTQYF. The CDR3 DNA reads TGCGCCAGCAGCCGCAGACGGCAGGGGGTTGTGGATACGCAGTATTTT. V gene TRBV4-3 combines with J gene TRBJ2-3, with 7 bases identical to TRBD1. The CDR3 is 16 amino acids. V shed 4 bases and J 6 bases; nucleotides not matched to a gene: 13. Germline CDR1 reads LGHNA; CDR2 reads YSLEER.

The chain couples TRBV20-1 to TRBJ2-7; tentatively, D is TRBD2 (5 bases). CDR3 length: 11 residues. The germline V gene encodes CDR1 DFQATT and CDR2 SNEGSKA (reference sequence). V was shortened by 6 bases and J by 4 bases, with 10 bases between the two germline ends. The CDR3, as DNA: TGCAGTGCCGAAACGGGGTACGAGCAGTACTTC. Translation gives CSAETGYEQYF.

The chain employs TRBV7-2 and TRBJ1-5, with 10 bases lining up with TRBD1. CDR3 size: 18 residues. CDR1 SGHTA and CDR2 FQGNSA come from the germline V gene. Trimming at V came to 4 bases and at J to 1 base, leaving 10 bases not matched to a gene. In nucleotides, the CDR3 is TGTGCCAGCAGCTCCGGGACAGGGGAAGGAGGAAGCAATCAGCCCCAGCATTTT. Translation gives CASSSGTGEGGSNQPQHF.

The chain couples TRBV5-5 to TRBJ2-2, with TRBD2 identical over 9 bases. The CDR3 contains 15 residues. Germline V gene lookup returns CDR1 SGHKS and CDR2 YYEKEE (reference sequence). Germline trimming cut 2 bases from V and 4 bases from J; bases unmatched to any gene: 3. Written as DNA, the CDR3 is TGTGCCAGCAGCTTAAGGCGGGAGGGCACCGGGGAGCTGTTTTTT. This translates into CASSLRREGTGELFF.

The rearrangement links TRBV7-9 to TRBJ2-2, with 9 bases aligning to TRBD2. V lost 4 bases and J lost 6; bases outside the gene matches: 9. This CDR3 has 16 residues. From germline, CDR1 is SEHNR and CDR2 FQNEAQ (reference sequence). CDR3 DNA: TGTGCCAGCAGCTACTCTAGCGGGGCGCTGCCCGGGGAGCTGTTTTTT. This sequence encodes CASSYSSGALPGELFF.

V and J are TRBV19 and TRBJ2-7; 8 bases match TRBD2. The CDR3 is made up of 15 amino acids. Trimming at V came to 10 bases and at J to 0 bases, leaving 11 bases not matched to a gene. Germline-derived CDR1 and CDR2 are LNHDA and SQIVND (reference sequence). The CDR3 sequence: CATKGERESSYEQYF. CDR3 sequence (DNA): TGTGCCACCAAGGGGGAGCGGGAGAGCTCCTACGAGCAGTACTTC.

The V gene is TRBV30, the J gene TRBJ2-2; 7 bases match TRBD2. Trimming took 0 bases from V and 3 from J; bases not matched to a gene: 1. Germline CDR1 reads GTSNPN; CDR2 reads SVGIG (reference sequence). The CDR3 covers 14 residues. CDR3 protein: CAWSVRGDTGELFF. CDR3 in DNA: TGTGCCTGGAGTGTACGGGGGGACACCGGGGAGCTGTTTTTT.

The rearrangement uses TRBV4-3 and TRBJ1-3, with D possibly matching TRBD1 (6 bases). Germline V lookup: CDR1 LGHNA, CDR2 YSLEER. The V gene lost 0 bases and the J gene lost 4 bases, with 22 bases spanning the gap. The CDR3 sequence is 19 residues long. CDR3 DNA sequence: TGCGCCAGCAGCCAAGATAAGGGACAAAGGTTAGCCCGAGGAAACACCATATATTTT. Its translation: CASSQDKGQRLARGNTIYF.

The V gene is TRBV11-2, the J gene TRBJ2-5; 11 bases are shared with TRBD2. The V gene's germline CDR1 is SGHAT and CDR2 FQNNGV. V was clipped by 5 bases and J by 2 bases; unmatched bases: 13. The CDR3 is 18 amino acids. In DNA, the CDR3 is TGTGCCAGCAGCCCACGACTAGCGGGAACGGACATACAAGAGACCCAGTACTTC. Its translation is CASSPRLAGTDIQETQYF.

V and J are TRBV15 and TRBJ2-1; 11 bases line up with TRBD2. The CDR3 has 15 residues. Germline CDR1 and CDR2: LNHNV and YYDKDF (reference sequence). J was trimmed by 7 bases and V by 4 bases; bases with no gene match: 6. The chain's CDR3 is CATSTLAGGRNEQFF. The CDR3 coding sequence is TGTGCCACCAGCACCCTAGCGGGAGGAAGGAATGAGCAGTTCTTC.

The chain recombines TRBV5-1 with TRBJ2-3, with 14 bases identical to TRBD2. CDR1 and CDR2 (germline): SGHRS, YFSETQ. This CDR3 has 19 amino acids. The J segment lost 0 bases and the V segment lost 2 bases, leaving 8 bases of the junction unmatched. The DNA for the CDR3 is TGCGCCAGCAGCTTCGGACTAGCGGGAGGATACGCTAGCACAGATACGCAGTATTTT. This sequence encodes CASSFGLAGGYASTDTQYF. Full variable domain (rest looked up from reference TRBV5-1 and TRBJ2-3): KAGVTQTPRYLIKTRGQQVTLSCSPISGHRSVSWYQQTPGQGLQFLFEYFSETQRNKGNFPGRFSGRQFSNSRSEMNVSTLELGDSALYLCASSFGLAGGYASTDTQYFGPGTRLTVL.

The rearrangement uses TRBV29-1 and TRBJ2-1, with 11 nucleotides matching TRBD2. V trimming: 6 bases; J trimming: 6 bases; junction bases outside the gene matches: 22. This CDR3 region has 19 residues. Germline V gene sequence: CDR1 SQVTM, CDR2 ANQGSEA. The CDR3 region has the DNA TGCAGCGTCGCTTCCCAAACCTCGATAGCGGGAGGGGTTTGCAATGAGCAGTTCTTC. This translates into CSVASQTSIAGGVCNEQFF.

This clone was counted only a few times. The chain carries TRBV14 and TRBJ2-7; 12 nucleotides match TRBD1. J gave up 5 bases and V 5 bases, and 7 bases lay outside the gene matches. CDR3 length equals 15 residues. Germline CDR1 is SGHDN and CDR2 is FVKESK. The CDR3 DNA sequence: TGTGCCAGCAGCGGAGGGACAGGGGGCCCCCACGAGCAGTACTTC. The encoded protein is CASSGGTGGPHEQYF.

The gene calls are TRBV7-2 and TRBJ2-7; D gene unclear. V lost 1 base to trimming and J lost 7 bases, with 8 bases between them. The CDR3 length is 12 residues. Germline loops: CDR1 SGHTA, CDR2 FQGNSA. The CDR3 bases are TGTGCCAGCAGCTTAGAAGAGCATGAGCAGTACTTC. Its translation is CASSLEEHEQYF.

The V and J genes are TRBV27 and TRBJ2-7; 10 nucleotides agree with TRBD2. The junction had 21 bases not matched to a gene; V was cut back by 6 bases and J by 1 base. In germline, CDR1 is MNHEY, CDR2 SMNVEV (reference sequence). The CDR3 sequence is 20 residues long. The CDR3 nucleotides read TGTGCCAGCAGCCCATGCCCGGGGGACCCTAGCGGGAGACGGTCCTACGAGCAGTACTTC. It is translated as CASSPCPGDPSGRRSYEQYF.

The chain has TRBV7-3 and TRBJ2-1; D gene ambiguous. CDR3 size: 17 residues. V was shortened by 5 bases and J by 2 bases, with 19 bases between the two germline ends. Germline CDR1 and CDR2: SGHTA and FQGTGA. This CDR3 is CASSPRPPGTPYNEQFF. CDR3 DNA: TGTGCCAGCAGCCCCCGCCCTCCGGGTACTCCCTACAATGAGCAGTTCTTC.

The rearrangement links TRBV6-1 to TRBJ1-1, with D hard to call. CDR3 length: 12 residues. V was shortened by 7 bases and J by 3 bases, with 9 bases between the two germline ends. The germline V gene encodes CDR1 MNHNS and CDR2 SASEGT. CDR3 coding DNA: TGTGCCAGCACCCCTGGCCACACTGAAGCTTTCTTT. It encodes CASTPGHTEAFF.

In nucleotides, the CDR3 is TGTGCCAGCAGTTTATTACACCCCGGGACTTCCCGGGGGGAGCAGTACTTC. Protein product: CASSLLHPGTSRGEQYF. This rearrangement joins TRBV27 to TRBJ2-7; TRBD2 is a possible D gene (6 bases). Trimming cost V 1 base and J 7 bases, with 23 bases left between them. The germline CDR1 and CDR2 sequences are MNHEY and SMNVEV (reference sequence). The CDR3 consists of 17 residues.

The gene calls are TRBV4-2 and TRBJ2-3; 7 nucleotides align to TRBD2. J was trimmed by 1 base and V by 4 bases; bases with no gene match: 5. Germline V gives CDR1 LGHNA, CDR2 YNFKEQ. The CDR3 totals 15 residues. CDR3 region: CASSPMLAGTDTQYF. The CDR3 bases are TGTGCCAGCAGCCCCATGCTAGCGGGCACAGATACGCAGTATTTT.

Only one count was recorded for this clone. This chain connects TRBV19 to TRBJ1-5; 8 bases fit TRBD1. The CDR3 runs to 16 residues. J lost 0 bases, V lost 4 bases, and 5 bases had no gene match. CDR1 is LNHDA and CDR2 is SQIVND in the germline V gene (reference sequence). The CDR3 DNA follows: TGTGCCAGTAGTACAGTGACAGGGGATAGCAATCAGCCCCAGCATTTT. This translates into CASSTVTGDSNQPQHF. The variable domain in full, with the rest retrieved from reference TRBV19 and TRBJ1-5, is DGGITQSPKYLFRKEGQNVTLSCEQNLNHDAMYWYRQDPGQGLRLIYYSQIVNDFQKGDIAEGYSVSREKKESFPLTVTSAQKNPTAFYLCASSTVTGDSNQPQHFGDGTRLSIL.

This clone came up once. The chain is built from TRBV11-2 and TRBJ2-2, with 8 bases matching TRBD1. V shed 5 bases and J 6 bases; nucleotides not matched to a gene: 8. The V gene's germline CDR1 is SGHAT and CDR2 FQNNGV. The CDR3 has 15 residues. The CDR3 loop reads CASSPNGQGPGELFF. The CDR3 DNA follows: TGTGCCAGCAGCCCGAACGGACAGGGCCCCGGGGAGCTGTTTTTT.

The CDR3 loop reads CASSKGRGFPETQYF. CDR3 DNA: TGTGCCAGTAGTAAGGGCAGGGGGTTCCCAGAGACCCAGTACTTC. The chain couples TRBV19 to TRBJ2-5; 7 bases line up with TRBD1. The germline V gene has CDR1 LNHDA and CDR2 SQIVND (reference sequence). After removal of 4 bases from V and 4 bases from J, the junction contained 9 bases not matched to a gene. The CDR3 is 15 amino acids.

This chain links TRBV19 with TRBJ2-2; 8 bases agree with TRBD2. The CDR3 is made up of 15 amino acids. V dropped 5 bases and J dropped 3; count of bases not matched to a gene: 5. Germline CDR1 and CDR2: LNHDA and SQIVND (reference sequence). CDR3 DNA sequence: TGTGCCAGTAGTCCGGGAGGGCCGGACACCGGGGAGCTGTTTTTT. Residues: CASSPGGPDTGELFF.